These T cell receptor beta chains were read from a single sample in a study of technical replicates of blood from a handful of donors. Some clones are missing from TCRdb's copy, which holds only in-frame ones; the method was immunoSEQ multiplex PCR. Here the sample spans about 68,000 clones, roughly 97% being singletons. Sequencing input: T cells isolated from PBMCs. These receptors all stem from a human donor in good health. The CDR3 runs from the conserved cysteine through the conserved F or W. Fields, in order: D gene, clone size, J gene, V gene, CDR3 protein, CDR3 DNA. D genes are given only for firm matches. A clone size is listed for some rows: how often the clone was seen (once, few, many), or a class if it is expanded.

D gene: .
clone size: .
J gene: TRBJ2-7
V gene: TRBV30
CDR3 protein: CAWSVFAWNYREQYF
CDR3 DNA: TGTGCCTGGAGTGTATTCGCGTGGAACTATAGAGAGCAGTACTTC

D gene: .
clone size: .
J gene: TRBJ2-7
V gene: TRBV9
CDR3 protein: CASSVGTPFSEQYF
CDR3 DNA: TGTGCCAGCAGCGTCGGGACTCCCTTTTCCGAGCAGTACTTC

D gene: .
clone size: .
J gene: TRBJ2-1
V gene: TRBV9
CDR3 protein: CASRPDGSLFYNEQFF
CDR3 DNA: TGTGCCAGCAGGCCTGATGGGAGTTTATTCTACAATGAGCAGTTCTTC

D gene: TRBD2
clone size: .
J gene: TRBJ2-7
V gene: TRBV13
CDR3 protein: CASSSGLAYEQYF
CDR3 DNA: TGTGCCAGCAGCTCCGGACTAGCATACGAGCAGTACTTC

D gene: .
clone size: .
J gene: TRBJ2-2
V gene: TRBV4-1
CDR3 protein: CASSRAGTNTGELFF
CDR3 DNA: TGCGCCAGCAGCAGGGCAGGGACGAACACCGGGGAGCTGTTTTTT

D gene: TRBD2
clone size: .
J gene: TRBJ2-7
V gene: TRBV10-3
CDR3 protein: CAISDEREVYEQYF
CDR3 DNA: TGTGCCATCAGTGACGAGCGGGAGGTCTACGAGCAGTACTTC

D gene: .
clone size: .
J gene: TRBJ2-7
V gene: TRBV7-6
CDR3 protein: CASSPATLPPGSSYEQYF
CDR3 DNA: TGTGCCAGCAGCCCCGCTACTCTCCCACCCGGTAGCTCCTACGAGCAGTACTTC

D gene: .
clone size: .
J gene: TRBJ2-3
V gene: TRBV18
CDR3 protein: CASSPAPRQGYDTDTQYF
CDR3 DNA: TGTGCCAGCTCACCGGCTCCTCGTCAGGGGTATGACACAGATACGCAGTATTTT

D gene: .
clone size: .
J gene: TRBJ2-3
V gene: TRBV7-3
CDR3 protein: CASSSGADTQYF
CDR3 DNA: TGTGCCAGCAGCTCGGGGGCAGATACGCAGTATTTT

D gene: .
clone size: .
J gene: TRBJ2-3
V gene: TRBV7-3
CDR3 protein: CASSILGDTQYF
CDR3 DNA: TGTGCCAGCAGCATCCTCGGAGATACGCAGTATTTT

D gene: TRBD1
clone size: .
J gene: TRBJ1-2
V gene: TRBV14
CDR3 protein: CASSKGTGGHGYTF
CDR3 DNA: TGTGCCAGCAGCAAAGGGACAGGGGGCCATGGCTACACCTTC

D gene: .
clone size: .
J gene: TRBJ1-1
V gene: TRBV7-3
CDR3 protein: CASSYGTKNTEAFF
CDR3 DNA: TGTGCCAGCAGCTACGGGACAAAGAACACTGAAGCTTTCTTT

D gene: TRBD1
clone size: .
J gene: TRBJ2-7
V gene: TRBV10-1
CDR3 protein: CASSPGTGFYEQYF
CDR3 DNA: TGCGCCAGCAGTCCCGGGACAGGGTTCTACGAGCAGTACTTC

D gene: TRBD1
clone size: .
J gene: TRBJ2-2
V gene: TRBV6-5
CDR3 protein: CASTGDRAGELFF
CDR3 DNA: TGTGCCAGCACCGGAGACAGGGCCGGGGAGCTGTTTTTT

D gene: .
clone size: .
J gene: TRBJ1-2
V gene: TRBV2
CDR3 protein: CASSDEIMSYTF
CDR3 DNA: TGTGCCAGCAGTGACGAGATTATGAGCTACACCTTC

D gene: .
clone size: .
J gene: TRBJ2-7
V gene: TRBV21-1
CDR3 protein: CARPGAYGQAARKQYF
CDR3 DNA: TGTGCCAGACCCGGGGCATATGGACAGGCGGCAAGGAAGCAGTACTTC

D gene: TRBD2
clone size: .
J gene: TRBJ2-5
V gene: TRBV30
CDR3 protein: CAWSALGLAGETQYF
CDR3 DNA: TGTGCCTGGAGTGCCTTGGGACTAGCGGGAGAGACCCAGTACTTC

D gene: TRBD2
clone size: .
J gene: TRBJ2-7
V gene: TRBV4-2
CDR3 protein: CASSQDARTSGNRYEQYF
CDR3 DNA: TGTGCCAGCAGCCAAGATGCCAGGACTAGCGGGAACCGCTACGAGCAGTACTTC

D gene: TRBD1
clone size: .
J gene: TRBJ1-2
V gene: TRBV6-6
CDR3 protein: CASRDQGVWGYTF
CDR3 DNA: TGTGCCAGCAGGGATCAGGGGGTATGGGGCTACACCTTC

D gene: .
clone size: once
J gene: TRBJ1-1
V gene: TRBV27
CDR3 protein: CASSFISSTGNTEAFF
CDR3 DNA: TGTGCCAGCAGTTTTATCTCCTCGACTGGGAACACTGAAGCTTTCTTT

D gene: .
clone size: .
J gene: TRBJ2-2
V gene: TRBV5-1
CDR3 protein: CASSLSGANTGELFF
CDR3 DNA: TGCGCCAGCAGCTTGAGCGGCGCGAACACCGGGGAGCTGTTTTTT

D gene: .
clone size: .
J gene: TRBJ2-5
V gene: TRBV7-3
CDR3 protein: CASSSGGAGQETQYF
CDR3 DNA: TGTGCCAGCAGCTCCGGCGGGGCGGGCCAAGAGACCCAGTACTTC

D gene: .
clone size: .
J gene: TRBJ1-1
V gene: TRBV19
CDR3 protein: CASARGTPEAFF
CDR3 DNA: TGTGCCAGCGCAAGGGGGACCCCTGAAGCTTTCTTT

D gene: TRBD1
clone size: .
J gene: TRBJ2-5
V gene: TRBV28
CDR3 protein: CASSQDRGTQYF
CDR3 DNA: TGTGCCAGCAGCCAGGACAGGGGAACCCAGTACTTC

D gene: .
clone size: .
J gene: TRBJ2-5
V gene: TRBV18
CDR3 protein: CASSLNQETQYF
CDR3 DNA: TGTGCCAGCTCACTTAACCAAGAGACCCAGTACTTC

D gene: .
clone size: .
J gene: TRBJ1-1
V gene: TRBV27
CDR3 protein: CASSLTVNTEAFF
CDR3 DNA: TGTGCCAGCAGTTTAACAGTGAACACTGAAGCTTTCTTT

D gene: .
clone size: .
J gene: TRBJ2-7
V gene: TRBV6-6
CDR3 protein: CASSYSRDEQYF
CDR3 DNA: TGTGCCAGCAGTTATTCCCGGGACGAGCAGTACTTC

D gene: .
clone size: .
J gene: TRBJ1-1
V gene: TRBV19
CDR3 protein: CASNHLGHGLPEAFF
CDR3 DNA: TGTGCCAGTAATCATTTGGGACATGGGTTACCTGAAGCTTTCTTT

D gene: .
clone size: .
J gene: TRBJ1-2
V gene: TRBV20-1
CDR3 protein: CSGRPGYGYTF
CDR3 DNA: TGCAGTGGCCGCCCAGGGTATGGCTACACCTTC

D gene: TRBD1
clone size: .
J gene: TRBJ1-5
V gene: TRBV19
CDR3 protein: CASSPGQKSQPQHF
CDR3 DNA: TGTGCCAGCTCTCCGGGACAGAAGTCGCAGCCCCAGCATTTT

D gene: .
clone size: .
J gene: TRBJ1-2
V gene: TRBV27
CDR3 protein: CASGGARNYGYTF
CDR3 DNA: TGTGCCAGCGGGGGGGCTCGTAACTATGGCTACACCTTC

D gene: TRBD1
clone size: .
J gene: TRBJ2-7
V gene: TRBV11-3
CDR3 protein: CASSSGQDLGHEQYF
CDR3 DNA: TGTGCCAGCAGCTCCGGACAGGACCTAGGCCACGAGCAGTACTTC

D gene: TRBD1
clone size: .
J gene: TRBJ2-7
V gene: TRBV28
CDR3 protein: CASRPGQTYEQYF
CDR3 DNA: TGTGCCAGCAGGCCGGGACAGACCTACGAGCAGTACTTC

D gene: TRBD2
clone size: .
J gene: TRBJ2-3
V gene: TRBV30
CDR3 protein: CAWSPGTSGSPDTQYF
CDR3 DNA: TGTGCCTGGAGTCCCGGGACTAGCGGGAGTCCAGATACGCAGTATTTT

D gene: TRBD1
clone size: .
J gene: TRBJ1-1
V gene: TRBV4-1
CDR3 protein: CASSHGADRGYTEAFF
CDR3 DNA: TGCGCCAGCAGCCATGGTGCAGACAGGGGGTACACTGAAGCTTTCTTT

D gene: .
clone size: once
J gene: TRBJ2-7
V gene: TRBV5-1
CDR3 protein: CASSLAVSEEQYF
CDR3 DNA: TGCGCCAGCAGCTTGGCCGTATCGGAGGAGCAGTACTTC

D gene: .
clone size: .
J gene: TRBJ1-2
V gene: TRBV9
CDR3 protein: CASSSRGINYGYTF
CDR3 DNA: TGTGCCAGCAGCAGCAGGGGAATAAACTATGGCTACACCTTC

D gene: .
clone size: .
J gene: TRBJ1-2
V gene: TRBV6-5
CDR3 protein: CASIKRSGGYTF
CDR3 DNA: TGTGCCAGCATCAAACGCTCCGGTGGCTACACCTTC

D gene: TRBD2
clone size: .
J gene: TRBJ2-2
V gene: TRBV29-1
CDR3 protein: CSGGLAGVGTGELFF
CDR3 DNA: TGCAGCGGTGGACTAGCGGGAGTAGGTACCGGGGAGCTGTTTTTT

D gene: TRBD2
clone size: .
J gene: TRBJ2-7
V gene: TRBV5-1
CDR3 protein: CASSSGLAGLVSYEQYF
CDR3 DNA: TGCGCCAGCAGCTCGGGACTAGCGGGGTTAGTATCCTACGAGCAGTACTTC

D gene: .
clone size: .
J gene: TRBJ2-7
V gene: TRBV11-3
CDR3 protein: CASSLVAGPYEQYF
CDR3 DNA: TGTGCCAGCAGCTTAGTCGCGGGGCCTTACGAGCAGTACTTC

D gene: .
clone size: once
J gene: TRBJ2-2
V gene: TRBV23-1
CDR3 protein: CVRREGAGELFF
CDR3 DNA: TGTGTAAGGCGGGAAGGAGCCGGGGAGCTGTTTTTT

D gene: TRBD1
clone size: .
J gene: TRBJ1-2
V gene: TRBV27
CDR3 protein: CASGTQGIYGYTF
CDR3 DNA: TGTGCCAGCGGCACACAGGGGATCTATGGCTACACCTTC

D gene: TRBD2
clone size: .
J gene: TRBJ2-3
V gene: TRBV15
CDR3 protein: CATSRDRAGAGISTDTQYF
CDR3 DNA: TGTGCCACCAGCAGAGATCGAGCGGGAGCTGGTATTTCCACAGATACGCAGTATTTT

D gene: .
clone size: .
J gene: TRBJ2-1
V gene: TRBV7-2
CDR3 protein: CASSLATSSYNEQFF
CDR3 DNA: TGTGCCAGCAGCTTGGCGACTAGTTCCTACAATGAGCAGTTCTTC

D gene: .
clone size: .
J gene: TRBJ2-2
V gene: TRBV7-7
CDR3 protein: CASSLGLGVPGELFF
CDR3 DNA: TGTGCTAGCAGCTTAGGTCTCGGGGTGCCCGGGGAGCTGTTTTTT

D gene: .
clone size: once
J gene: TRBJ1-2
V gene: TRBV4-3
CDR3 protein: CASSQEAIQDRNGYTF
CDR3 DNA: TGCGCCAGCAGCCAAGAGGCGATACAGGACCGGAATGGCTACACCTTC

D gene: .
clone size: .
J gene: TRBJ2-7
V gene: TRBV4-3
CDR3 protein: CASSYNQAEQYF
CDR3 DNA: TGCGCCAGCAGCTATAACCAGGCCGAGCAGTACTTC

D gene: TRBD2
clone size: .
J gene: TRBJ2-3
V gene: TRBV9
CDR3 protein: CASSVDTSGRTDTQYF
CDR3 DNA: TGTGCCAGCAGCGTAGACACTAGCGGGAGGACAGATACGCAGTATTTT